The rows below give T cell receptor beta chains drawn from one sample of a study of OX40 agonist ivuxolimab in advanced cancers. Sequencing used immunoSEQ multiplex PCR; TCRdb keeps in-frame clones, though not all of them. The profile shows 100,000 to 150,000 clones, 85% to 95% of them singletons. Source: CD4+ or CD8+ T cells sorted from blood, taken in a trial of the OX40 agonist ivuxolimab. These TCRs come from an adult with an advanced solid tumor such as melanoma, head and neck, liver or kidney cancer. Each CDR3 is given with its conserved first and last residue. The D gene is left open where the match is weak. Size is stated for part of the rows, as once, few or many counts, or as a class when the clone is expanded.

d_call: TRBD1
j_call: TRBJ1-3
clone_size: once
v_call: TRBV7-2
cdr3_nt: TGTGCCAGCAGCCCCGGACAGGCTGGAAACACCATATATTTT
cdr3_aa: CASSPGQAGNTIYF

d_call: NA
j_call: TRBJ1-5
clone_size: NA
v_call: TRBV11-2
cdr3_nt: TGTGCCAGCAGCTTAGTGTCAGGATCGTATAGCAATCAGCCCCAGCATTTT
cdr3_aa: CASSLVSGSYSNQPQHF

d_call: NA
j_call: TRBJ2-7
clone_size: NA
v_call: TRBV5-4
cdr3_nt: TGTGCCAGCAGTGCGGGACACCCATCCTACGAGCAGTACTTC
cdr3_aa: CASSAGHPSYEQYF

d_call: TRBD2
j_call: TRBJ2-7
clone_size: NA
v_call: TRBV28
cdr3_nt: TGTGCCAGCAGTCTATCCGCGACTAGCGGCTACGAGCAGTACTTC
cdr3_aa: CASSLSATSGYEQYF

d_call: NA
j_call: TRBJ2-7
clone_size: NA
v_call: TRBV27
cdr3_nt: TGTGCCAGCAGCCCGGAGGCTGGAGGGGGGAGCGAGCAGTACTTC
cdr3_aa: CASSPEAGGGSEQYF

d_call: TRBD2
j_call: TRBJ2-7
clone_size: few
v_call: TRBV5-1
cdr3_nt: TGCGCCAGCAGCTTTGGTACCTTGGGGGCTAGCGGGAGGTTCAGCTCCTACGAGCAGTACTTC
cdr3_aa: CASSFGTLGASGRFSSYEQYF

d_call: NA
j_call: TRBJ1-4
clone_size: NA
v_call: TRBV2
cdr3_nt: TGTGCCAGCCACCGGGGGCTGAGTGCAACTAATGAAAAACTGTTTTTT
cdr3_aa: CASHRGLSATNEKLFF

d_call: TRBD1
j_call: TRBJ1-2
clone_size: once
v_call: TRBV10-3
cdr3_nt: TGTGCCATATATCGACAGGGTGTTTATGGCTACACCTTC
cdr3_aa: CAIYRQGVYGYTF

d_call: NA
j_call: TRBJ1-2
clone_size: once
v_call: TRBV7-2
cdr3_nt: TGTGCCAGCAGCTTACGTGGGGTGACAGCAATGGTGGGCTACACCTTC
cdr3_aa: CASSLRGVTAMVGYTF

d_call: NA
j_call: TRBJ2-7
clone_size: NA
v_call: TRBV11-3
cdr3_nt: TGTGCCAGCAGCCCCTCAGCCGGGACCGTTCCCGAAGAGCAGTACTTC
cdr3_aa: CASSPSAGTVPEEQYF

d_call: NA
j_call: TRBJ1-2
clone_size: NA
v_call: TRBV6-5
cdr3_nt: TGTGCCAGCAGTTACTCCTTAGCGGGTCACTATGGCTACACCTTC
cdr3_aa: CASSYSLAGHYGYTF

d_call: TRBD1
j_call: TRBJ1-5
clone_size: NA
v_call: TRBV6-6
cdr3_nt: TGTGCCAGCAGAACAGGGGATCAGCCCCAGCATTTT
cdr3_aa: CASRTGDQPQHF

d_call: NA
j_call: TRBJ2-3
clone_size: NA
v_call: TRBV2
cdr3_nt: TGTGCCGTACAGTTCGGCCTAGGAGATACGCAGTATTTT
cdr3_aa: CAVQFGLGDTQYF

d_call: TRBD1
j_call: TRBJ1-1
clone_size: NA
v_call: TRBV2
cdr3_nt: TGTGCCAGCAGTGGGGGACAGCGGGCTGAAGCTTTCTTT
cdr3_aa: CASSGGQRAEAFF

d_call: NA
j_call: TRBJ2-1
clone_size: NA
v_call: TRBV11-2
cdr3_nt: TGTGCCAGCAGCTTAGGTAATAACTGGTGGGGCGAGCAGTTCTTC
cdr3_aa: CASSLGNNWWGEQFF

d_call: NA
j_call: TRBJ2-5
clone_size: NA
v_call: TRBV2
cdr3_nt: TGTGCCAGCAGGGCCGGACAGAGCACCCAAGAGACCCAGTACTTC
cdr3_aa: CASRAGQSTQETQYF

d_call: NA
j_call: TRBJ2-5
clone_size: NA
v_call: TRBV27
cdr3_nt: TGTGCCAGCAGCCGGGGAGCTCGAGAGACCCAGTACTTC
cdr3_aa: CASSRGARETQYF

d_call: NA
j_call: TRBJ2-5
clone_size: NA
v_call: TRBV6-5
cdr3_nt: TGTGCCAGCAGTTATCCTCACCGGGGAGAGACCCAGTACTTC
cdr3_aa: CASSYPHRGETQYF

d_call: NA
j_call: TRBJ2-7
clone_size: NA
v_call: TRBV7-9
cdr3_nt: TGTGCCAGCAGCCCCCACGGTGGCGAGACAAAGTACGAGCAGTACTTC
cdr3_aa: CASSPHGGETKYEQYF

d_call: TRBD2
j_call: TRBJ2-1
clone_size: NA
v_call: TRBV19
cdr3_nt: TGTGCCAGTAGTATCTTCGCGGGAGTTACCTACAATGAGCAGTTCTTC
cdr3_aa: CASSIFAGVTYNEQFF

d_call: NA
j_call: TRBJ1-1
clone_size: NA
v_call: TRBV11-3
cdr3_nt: TGTGCCAGCAGCCCCGGACCGAACACTGAAGCTTTCTTT
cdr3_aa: CASSPGPNTEAFF

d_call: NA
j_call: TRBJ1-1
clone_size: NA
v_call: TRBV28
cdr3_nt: TGTGCCAGCAGTTTAAGTTCCGCAGGACGGAACACTGAAGCTTTCTTT
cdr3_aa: CASSLSSAGRNTEAFF

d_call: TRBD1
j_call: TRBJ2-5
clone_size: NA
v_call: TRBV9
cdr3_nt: TGTGCCAGCAGCGACCGGACAGGGGGCCAAGAGACCCAGTACTTC
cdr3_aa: CASSDRTGGQETQYF

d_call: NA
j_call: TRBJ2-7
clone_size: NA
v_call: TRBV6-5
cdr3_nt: TGTGCCAGCAGCGTCGCGGGGAGTAGCTCCTACGAGCAGTACTTC
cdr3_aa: CASSVAGSSSYEQYF

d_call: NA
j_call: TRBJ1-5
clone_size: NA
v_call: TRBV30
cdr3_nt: TGTGCCTGGAGTGTAAGCAGAATACAGCCCCAGCATTTT
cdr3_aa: CAWSVSRIQPQHF

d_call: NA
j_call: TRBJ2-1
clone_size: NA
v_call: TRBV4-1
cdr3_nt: TGCGCCAGCAGTCCGACCGGGGGCGACTACAATGAGCAGTTCTTC
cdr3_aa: CASSPTGGDYNEQFF

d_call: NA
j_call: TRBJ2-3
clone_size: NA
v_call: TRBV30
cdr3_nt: TGTGCCTGGAGTGTGGGGGGGCTAGCGGAGAGCACAGATACGCAGTATTTT
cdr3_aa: CAWSVGGLAESTDTQYF

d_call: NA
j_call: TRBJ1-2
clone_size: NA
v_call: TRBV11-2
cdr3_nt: TGCGCCAGCAGCCTGGACAGCCAGACCTATGGCTACACCTTC
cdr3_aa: CASSLDSQTYGYTF

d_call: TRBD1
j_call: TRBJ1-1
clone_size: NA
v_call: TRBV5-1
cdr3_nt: TGCGCCAGCAGACTGACAGGGGGCCGGGGCACTGAAGCTTTCTTT
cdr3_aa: CASRLTGGRGTEAFF

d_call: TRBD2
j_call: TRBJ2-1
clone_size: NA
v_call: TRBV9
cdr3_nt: TGTGCCAGCAGCCCCCGGGGACTAGCGGGCAACAATGAGCAGTTCTTC
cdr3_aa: CASSPRGLAGNNEQFF

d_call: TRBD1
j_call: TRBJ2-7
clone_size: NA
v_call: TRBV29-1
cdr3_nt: TGCAGCGTTGAGATCAGGGGGCTCGACGAGCAGTACTTC
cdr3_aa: CSVEIRGLDEQYF

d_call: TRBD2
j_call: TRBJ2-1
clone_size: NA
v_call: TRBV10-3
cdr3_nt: TGTGCCATCAGTGACGCTAGCGGCTCCTACAATGAGCAGTTCTTC
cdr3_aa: CAISDASGSYNEQFF

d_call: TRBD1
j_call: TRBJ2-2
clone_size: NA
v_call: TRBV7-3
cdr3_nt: TGTGCCAGCAGCTTATCTCGTGACAGGGCGAGCACCGGGGAGCTGTTTTTT
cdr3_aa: CASSLSRDRASTGELFF

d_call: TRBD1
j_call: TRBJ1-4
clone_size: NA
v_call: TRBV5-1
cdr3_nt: TGCGCCAGCAGCACTATTCCGGGACAGCCTGAAAAACTGTTTTTT
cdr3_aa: CASSTIPGQPEKLFF

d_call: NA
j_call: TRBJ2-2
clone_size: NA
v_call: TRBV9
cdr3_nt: TGTGCCAGCAGCGTAGACATATCGAACACCGGGGAGCTGTTTTTT
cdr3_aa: CASSVDISNTGELFF

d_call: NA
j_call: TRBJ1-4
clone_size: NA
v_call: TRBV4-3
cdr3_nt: TGCGCCAGCAGCCAAGTTGGCCGCCGTTCAACTAATGAAAAACTGTTTTTT
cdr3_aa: CASSQVGRRSTNEKLFF

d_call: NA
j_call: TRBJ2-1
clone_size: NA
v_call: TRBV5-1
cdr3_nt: TGCGCCAGCAGCTTGGAGTGGGGACGGACTATTGGAGTCTACAGGAATGAGCAGTTCTTC
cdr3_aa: CASSLEWGRTIGVYRNEQFF

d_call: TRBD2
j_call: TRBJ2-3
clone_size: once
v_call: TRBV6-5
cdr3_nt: TGTGCCAGCAGTTACGCGCCTAGCGGGAGTTCGCAGTATTTT
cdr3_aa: CASSYAPSGSSQYF

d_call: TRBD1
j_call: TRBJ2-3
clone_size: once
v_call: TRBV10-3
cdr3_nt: TGTGCCTCCGAAGGGGGACAGCTGACAGATACGCAGTATTTT
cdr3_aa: CASEGGQLTDTQYF